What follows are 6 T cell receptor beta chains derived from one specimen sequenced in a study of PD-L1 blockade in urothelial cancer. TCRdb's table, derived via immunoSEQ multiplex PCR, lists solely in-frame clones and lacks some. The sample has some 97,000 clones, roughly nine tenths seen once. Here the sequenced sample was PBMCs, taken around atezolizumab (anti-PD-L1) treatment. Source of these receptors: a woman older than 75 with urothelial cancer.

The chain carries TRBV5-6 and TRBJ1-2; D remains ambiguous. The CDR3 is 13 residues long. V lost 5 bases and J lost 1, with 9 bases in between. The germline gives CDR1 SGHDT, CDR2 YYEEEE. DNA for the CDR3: TGTGCCAGCAGTACCACCTATAACTATGGCTACACCTTC. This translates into CASSTTYNYGYTF.

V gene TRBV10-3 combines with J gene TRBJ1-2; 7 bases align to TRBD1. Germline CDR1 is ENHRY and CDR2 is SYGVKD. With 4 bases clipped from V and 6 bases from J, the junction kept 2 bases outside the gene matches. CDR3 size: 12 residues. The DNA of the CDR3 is TGTGCCATCAGTGGGGACAGTAATGGCTACACCTTC. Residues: CAISGDSNGYTF.

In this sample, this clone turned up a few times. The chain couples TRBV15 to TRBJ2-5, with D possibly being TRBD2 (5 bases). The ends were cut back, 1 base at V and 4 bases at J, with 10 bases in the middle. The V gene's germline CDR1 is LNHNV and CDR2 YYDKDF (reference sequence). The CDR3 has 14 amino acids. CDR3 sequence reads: CATSRGGSRETQYF. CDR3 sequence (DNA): TGTGCCACCAGCAGAGGAGGGTCTCGAGAGACCCAGTACTTC.

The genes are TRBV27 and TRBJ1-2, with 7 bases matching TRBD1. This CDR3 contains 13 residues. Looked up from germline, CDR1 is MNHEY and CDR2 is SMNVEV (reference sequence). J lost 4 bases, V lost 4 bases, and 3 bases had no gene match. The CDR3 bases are TGTGCCAGCAGTTCGACAGGGCCCTATGGCTACACCTTC. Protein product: CASSSTGPYGYTF.

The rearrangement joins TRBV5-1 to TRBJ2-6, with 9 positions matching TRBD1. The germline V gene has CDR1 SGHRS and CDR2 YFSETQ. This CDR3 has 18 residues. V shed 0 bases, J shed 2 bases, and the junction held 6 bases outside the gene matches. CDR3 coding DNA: TGCGCCAGCAGCTTGGGGGGACAGGGATGGGCTGGGGCCAACGTCCTGACTTTC. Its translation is CASSLGGQGWAGANVLTF.

DNA of the CDR3: TGTGCCAGCAGTGGACAGGGAAGCTCCTACGAGCAGTACTTC. As protein: CASSGQGSSYEQYF. This chain connects TRBV2 to TRBJ2-7; 7 nucleotides match TRBD1. CDR3 length equals 14 residues. V gave up 4 bases and J gave up 0 bases; unmatched junction bases: 3. Looked up from germline, CDR1 is SNHLY and CDR2 is FYNNEI.